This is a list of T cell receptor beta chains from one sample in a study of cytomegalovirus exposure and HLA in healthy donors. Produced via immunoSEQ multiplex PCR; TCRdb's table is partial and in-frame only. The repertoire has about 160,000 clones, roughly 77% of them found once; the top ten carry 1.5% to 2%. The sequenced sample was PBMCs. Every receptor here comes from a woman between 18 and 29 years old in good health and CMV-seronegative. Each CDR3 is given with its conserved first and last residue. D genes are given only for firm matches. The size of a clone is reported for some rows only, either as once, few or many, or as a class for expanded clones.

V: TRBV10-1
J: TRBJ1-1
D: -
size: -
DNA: TGCGCCAGCAGTCCGCCGGGAAAGACTGAAGCTTTCTTT
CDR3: CASSPPGKTEAFF

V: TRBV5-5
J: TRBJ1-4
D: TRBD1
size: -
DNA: TGTGCCAGCAGCCAAAGGGACAGACTAAATGAAAAACTGTTTTTT
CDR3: CASSQRDRLNEKLFF

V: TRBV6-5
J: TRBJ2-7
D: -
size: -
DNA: TGTGCCAGCAGTCTAACTAGCTCTGGCTACGAGCAGTACTTC
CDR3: CASSLTSSGYEQYF

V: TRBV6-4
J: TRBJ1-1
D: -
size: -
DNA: TGTGCCAGCAGGACAGACAGGAACACTGGAGCTTTCTTT
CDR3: CASRTDRNTGAFF

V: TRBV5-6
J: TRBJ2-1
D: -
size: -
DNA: TGTGCCAGCAGCTCCCGACGGGAGCGGACCTACAATGAGCAGTTCTTC
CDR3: CASSSRRERTYNEQFF

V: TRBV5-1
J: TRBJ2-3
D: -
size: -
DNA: TGCGCCAGCAGGCCCACCTTGGGGGGGCAGTATTTT
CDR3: CASRPTLGGQYF

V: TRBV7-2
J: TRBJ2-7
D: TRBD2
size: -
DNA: TGTGCCAGCAGCGTAGGGACTAGCGGGATAAACGAGCAGTACTTC
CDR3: CASSVGTSGINEQYF

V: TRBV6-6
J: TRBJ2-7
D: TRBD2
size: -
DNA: TGTGCCAGCAGTTACTCAAACCCTTTTGCGGGGGGGGAGCAGTACTTC
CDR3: CASSYSNPFAGGEQYF

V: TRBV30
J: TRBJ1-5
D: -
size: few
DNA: TGTGCCTGGAGTGTACGACAATATCAGCCCCAGCATTTT
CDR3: CAWSVRQYQPQHF

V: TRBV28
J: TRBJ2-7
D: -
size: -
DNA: TGTGCCAGCAGCTCTAAACTAGGCTACGAGCAGTACTTC
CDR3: CASSSKLGYEQYF

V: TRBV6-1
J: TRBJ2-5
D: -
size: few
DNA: TGTGCCAGCAGCGGCTGTTATCGGGAAGAGACCCAGTACTTC
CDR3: CASSGCYREETQYF

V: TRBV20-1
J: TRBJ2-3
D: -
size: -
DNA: TGCAGTGCTAGAGATGGGAGATCGCAGTATTTT
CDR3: CSARDGRSQYF

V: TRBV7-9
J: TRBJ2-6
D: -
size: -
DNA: TGTGCCAGCAGCTTAGCGGGCCGGGGTCGGTCTGGGGCCAACGTCCTGACTTTC
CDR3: CASSLAGRGRSGANVLTF

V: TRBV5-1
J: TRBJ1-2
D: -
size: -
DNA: TGCGCCAGCAGCTTACAGGGTATTGGAGGCTACACCTTC
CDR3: CASSLQGIGGYTF

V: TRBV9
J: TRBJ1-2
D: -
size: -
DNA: TGTGCCAGCAGCGTTATGGAGCGGGGGTATGGCTACACCTTC
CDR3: CASSVMERGYGYTF

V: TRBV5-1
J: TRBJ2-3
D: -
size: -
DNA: TGCGCCAGCAGCTTGTCGGGGTCAGATACGCAGTATTTT
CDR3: CASSLSGSDTQYF

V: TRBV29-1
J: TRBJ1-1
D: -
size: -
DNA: TGCAGCGTTGTAGTTTTCCAGAACACTGAAGCTTTCTTT
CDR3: CSVVVFQNTEAFF

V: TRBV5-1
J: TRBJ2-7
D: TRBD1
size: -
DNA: TGCGCCAGCAGCAATGACAGGGGGTTACCCTACGAGCAGTACTTC
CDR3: CASSNDRGLPYEQYF

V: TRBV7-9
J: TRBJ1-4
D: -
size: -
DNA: TGTGCCAGCAGCCCTCGGACAGAAAAACTGTTTTTT
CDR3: CASSPRTEKLFF

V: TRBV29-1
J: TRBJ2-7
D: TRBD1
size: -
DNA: TGCAGCGTCCGAGGGGGCCAAGACTACGAGCAGTACTTC
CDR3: CSVRGGQDYEQYF

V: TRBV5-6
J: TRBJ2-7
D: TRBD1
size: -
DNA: TGTGCCAGCAGCTTGGGGGACAGGGGGCGTATAGACGAGCAGTACTTC
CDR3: CASSLGDRGRIDEQYF

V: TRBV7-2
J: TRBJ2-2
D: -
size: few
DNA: TGTGCCAGCAGCTTAAGGGGGAGGGAGCTGTTTTTT
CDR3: CASSLRGRELFF

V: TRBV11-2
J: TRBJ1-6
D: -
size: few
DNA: TGTGCCAGTTCGGGACACTCAAATTCACCCCTCCACTTT
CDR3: CASSGHSNSPLHF

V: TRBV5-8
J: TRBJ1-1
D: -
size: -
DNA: TGTGCCAGCACCTGGCCCTCACAAGCGGGAGGAGGAAACACTGAAGCTTTCTTT
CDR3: CASTWPSQAGGGNTEAFF

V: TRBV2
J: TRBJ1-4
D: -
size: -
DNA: TGTGCCAGCAGTGTCAGGGGAACAACTAATGAAAAACTGTTTTTT
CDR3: CASSVRGTTNEKLFF

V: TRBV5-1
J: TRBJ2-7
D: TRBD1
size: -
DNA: TGCGTCAGCAGGACAGGGGCCGACTCCTACGAGCAGTACTTC
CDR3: CVSRTGADSYEQYF

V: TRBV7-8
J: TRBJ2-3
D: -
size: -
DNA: TGTGCCAGCAGCTTAGTTATATCAGCAGGTTTCACAGATACGCAGTATTTT
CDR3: CASSLVISAGFTDTQYF

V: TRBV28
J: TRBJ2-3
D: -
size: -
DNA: TGTGCCAGCAGCCTCACGAAACAGTCAGATACGCAGTATTTT
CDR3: CASSLTKQSDTQYF

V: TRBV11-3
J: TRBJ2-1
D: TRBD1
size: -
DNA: TGTGCCAGCAGCTCAGGACAGGCCGTTTCCAATGAGCAGTTCTTC
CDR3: CASSSGQAVSNEQFF

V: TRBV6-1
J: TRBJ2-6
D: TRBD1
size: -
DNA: TGTGCCAGCAGTGAAGGAGGGACAGGGACCCCTGTCCTGACTTTC
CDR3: CASSEGGTGTPVLTF

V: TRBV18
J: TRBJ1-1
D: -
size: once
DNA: TGTGCCAGCTCACCAAGACGGGGGTCGGCTGGAGCTTTCTTT
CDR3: CASSPRRGSAGAFF

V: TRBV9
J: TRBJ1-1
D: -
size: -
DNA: TGTGCCAGCAGCGTAGGTTTCACGGTGAACACTGAAGCTTTCTTT
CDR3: CASSVGFTVNTEAFF

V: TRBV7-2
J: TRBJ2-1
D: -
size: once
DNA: TGTGCCAGCAGCTTTGGACAGTCCGAGCAGTTCTTC
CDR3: CASSFGQSEQFF

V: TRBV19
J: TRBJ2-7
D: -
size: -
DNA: TGTGCCAGTAGTATCAGCACAGGGAAATACGAGCAGTACTTC
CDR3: CASSISTGKYEQYF

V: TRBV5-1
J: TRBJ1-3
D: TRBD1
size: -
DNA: TGCGCCAGCAGCTTCCAGGGGGAAGGAAACACCATATATTTT
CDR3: CASSFQGEGNTIYF

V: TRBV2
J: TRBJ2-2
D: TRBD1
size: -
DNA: TGTGCCAGCATTGCGACCGGGACAGGGTATTCCGGGGAGCTGTTTTTT
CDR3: CASIATGTGYSGELFF

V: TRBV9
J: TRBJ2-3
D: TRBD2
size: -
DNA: TGTGCCAGCAGCGTCGATCCGGGGGGGCATACAGATACGCAGTATTTT
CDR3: CASSVDPGGHTDTQYF

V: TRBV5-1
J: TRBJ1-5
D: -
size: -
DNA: TGCGCCAGCAGCCACGGAGGGGTCAATCAGCCCCAGCATTTT
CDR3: CASSHGGVNQPQHF

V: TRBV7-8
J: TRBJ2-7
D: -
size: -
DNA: TGTGCCAGCAGCTTCGCGAGCACCTACAGTACCTACGAGCAGTACTTC
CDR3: CASSFASTYSTYEQYF

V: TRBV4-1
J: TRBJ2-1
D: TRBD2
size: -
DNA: TGCGCCAGCAGCCAATCTGGACTAGCGGGAGCTCCGCAGTTCTTC
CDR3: CASSQSGLAGAPQFF

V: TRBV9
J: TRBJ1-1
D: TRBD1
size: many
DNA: TGTGCCAGCAGCGTAGGGTGGGGACAGAGCATGAACACTGAAGCTTTCTTT
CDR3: CASSVGWGQSMNTEAFF

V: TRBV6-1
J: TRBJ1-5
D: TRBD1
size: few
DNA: TGTGCCAGCAGTGGCACCGGGACAGGGGCCCGGCAGCCCCAGCATTTT
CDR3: CASSGTGTGARQPQHF

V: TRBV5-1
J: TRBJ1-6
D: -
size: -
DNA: TGCGCCAGCAGCTTGGTTCCAGGGTTTTCACCCCTCCACTTT
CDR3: CASSLVPGFSPLHF

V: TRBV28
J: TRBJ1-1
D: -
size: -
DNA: TGTGCCAGCAGTTACATTGGCACTGAAGCTTTCTTT
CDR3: CASSYIGTEAFF

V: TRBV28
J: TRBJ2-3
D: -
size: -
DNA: TGTGCCAGCGGGAGTGGGGCAGGGGCCCTTACAGATACGCAGTATTTT
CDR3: CASGSGAGALTDTQYF

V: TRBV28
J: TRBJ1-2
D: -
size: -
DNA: TGTGCCAGCAGTCCAGGGAACTATGGCTACACCTTC
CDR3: CASSPGNYGYTF

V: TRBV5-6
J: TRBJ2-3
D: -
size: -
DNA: TGTGCCAGCAGCCGGGAGGATACGCAGTATTTT
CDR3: CASSREDTQYF

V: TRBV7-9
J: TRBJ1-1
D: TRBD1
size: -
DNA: TGTGCCAGCAGCTTAACAGGGGTACAAAACACTGAAGCTTTCTTT
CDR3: CASSLTGVQNTEAFF

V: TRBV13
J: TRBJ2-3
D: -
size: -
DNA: TGTGCCAGCCGGAGGGACCCTAGCACAGATACGCAGTATTTT
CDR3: CASRRDPSTDTQYF

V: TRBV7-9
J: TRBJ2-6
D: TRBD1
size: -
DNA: TGTGCCAGCAGTCCCGGGACAGGCCGATTAGGGGGGGCCAACGTCCTGACTTTC
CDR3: CASSPGTGRLGGANVLTF

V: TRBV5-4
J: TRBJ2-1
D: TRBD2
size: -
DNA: TGTGCCAGCAGCCCTGGGGGGACTAGCGGCTACAATGAGCAGTTCTTC
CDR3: CASSPGGTSGYNEQFF

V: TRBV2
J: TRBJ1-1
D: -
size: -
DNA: TGTGCCAGCAGAAAGGCTAGGAACACTGAAGCTTTCTTT
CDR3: CASRKARNTEAFF

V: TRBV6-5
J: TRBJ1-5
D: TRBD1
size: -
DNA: TGTGCCAGCAGGGACGGACAGGGCAGTCAGCCCCAGCATTTT
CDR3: CASRDGQGSQPQHF

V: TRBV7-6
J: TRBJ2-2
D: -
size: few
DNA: TGTGCCAGCAGCTCCTACACCGGGGAGCTGTTTTTT
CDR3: CASSSYTGELFF

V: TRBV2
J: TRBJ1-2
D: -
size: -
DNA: TGTGCCAGCAGAGATACAGGGTACTATGGCTACACCTTC
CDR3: CASRDTGYYGYTF